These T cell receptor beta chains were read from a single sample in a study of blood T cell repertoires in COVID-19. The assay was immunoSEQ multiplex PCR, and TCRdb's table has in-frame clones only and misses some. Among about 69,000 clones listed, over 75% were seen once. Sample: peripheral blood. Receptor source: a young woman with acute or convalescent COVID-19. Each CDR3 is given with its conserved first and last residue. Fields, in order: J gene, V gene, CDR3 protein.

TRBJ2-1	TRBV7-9	CASSFGQGWNEQFF
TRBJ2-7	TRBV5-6	CASSGRGGYYEQYF
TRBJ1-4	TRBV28	CASSLRNLGRGYEKLFF
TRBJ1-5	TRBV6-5	CASSYSRFQPQHF
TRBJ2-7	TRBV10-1	CASRHHGQDSHEQYF
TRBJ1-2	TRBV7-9	CASSLVGGARSYGYTF
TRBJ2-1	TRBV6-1	CASSATFGQGAQVEQFF
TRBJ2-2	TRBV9	CASSVRTGDTGELFF
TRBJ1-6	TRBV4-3	CASSQDPPWTYNSPLHF
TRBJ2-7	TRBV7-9	CASSLGGVNEQYF
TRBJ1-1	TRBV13	CASSLGRVAEAFF
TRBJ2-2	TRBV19	CASSAGLRPGDGELFF
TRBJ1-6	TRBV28	CASSLGAFNSPLHF
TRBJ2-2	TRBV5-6	CASSLARLAGGQIGELFF
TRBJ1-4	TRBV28	CASSLSGTGSEKLFF
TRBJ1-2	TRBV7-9	CASSADRNYGYTF
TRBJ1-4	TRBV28	CASSPPGQRNEKLFF
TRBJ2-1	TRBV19	CASSDRTDNEQFF
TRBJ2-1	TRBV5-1	CASSLASGTGSNEQFF